These 16 T cell receptor beta chains originate from one sample sequenced in a study of CD8+CD57+ T cells in acquired aplastic anemia. TCR beta VDJ and CDR3 profiling used genomic DNA as template. TCRdb reprocessed the reads with MiXCR, giving one entry per CDR3 protein. The sample has tens of thousands of distinct CDR3 sequences, roughly 69% seen once. Patients chosen for sequencing had CD8+CD57+ cells that had expanded, as shown by flow cytometry. The sample taken for sequencing was sorted CD4+, CD8+, or CD8+CD57+ T cells (not recorded which) from PBMCs. The receptors come from a human donor with aplastic anemia.

This chain joins TRBV9 and TRBJ2-5; D might be TRBD2 (5 bases). Germline lookup yields CDR1 SGDLS and CDR2 YYNGEE. The CDR3 consists of 15 residues. Trimming took 0 bases from V and 5 from J, leaving 14 bases between them. The CDR3 DNA follows: TGTGCCAGCAGCGTAGAGGGCAGGACTGGGGAGACCCAGTACTTC. It translates to CASSVEGRTGETQYF.

This chain connects TRBV10-2 to TRBJ1-2; D is uncertain. Trimming removed 0 bases at V and 2 bases at J, with 7 bases between. This CDR3 contains 14 residues. The germline V gene encodes CDR1 WSHSY and CDR2 SAAADI. In nucleotides, the CDR3 is TGCGCCAGCAGTGAGTCGACTGCGAACTATGGCTACACCTTC. Amino acid sequence: CASSESTANYGYTF.

This clonotype was recorded at least ten times. The gene calls are TRBV4-1 and TRBJ1-5; D perhaps matches TRBD1 (5 bases). With 0 bases removed from V and 2 bases from J, the gap between germline ends came to 11 bases. CDR3 length: 16 residues. The germline V gene encodes CDR1 MGHRA and CDR2 YSYEKL. The CDR3 bases are TGCGCCAGCAGCCAAGACGGGCAGGGTGGCAATCAGCCCCAGCATTTT. This gives the protein CASSQDGQGGNQPQHF.

The chain combines TRBV2 with TRBJ2-7, with TRBD1 matching over 9 bases. Trimming at V came to 4 bases and at J to 1 base, leaving 2 bases not matched to a gene. Germline V gene data show CDR1 as SNHLY and CDR2 as FYNNEI. CDR3 length equals 14 residues. The CDR3 DNA sequence: TGTGCCAGCAGTGCACAGGGGGCATCCTACGAGCAGTACTTC. This translates into CASSAQGASYEQYF.

The genes are TRBV15 and TRBJ1-4, with D maybe TRBD1 (6 bases). The CDR3 loop spans 15 amino acids. With 10 bases removed from V and 7 bases from J, the gap between germline ends came to 22 bases. The germline gives CDR1 LNHNV, CDR2 YYDKDF (reference sequence). The CDR3 sequence is CASSVAGGRGEKLFF. CDR3 nucleotide sequence: TGTGCCAGCAGTGTAGCGGGGGGGCGCGGTGAAAAACTGTTTTTT.

V is TRBV6-1 and J is TRBJ2-5; TRBD2 matches 12 bases. V dropped 6 bases and J dropped 0; count of bases not matched to a gene: 8. This CDR3 contains 17 residues. Germline CDR1 is MNHNS and CDR2 is SASEGT. CDR3 sequence (DNA): TGTGCCAGCAGCCCGGGACTAGCGGGCCTGTACCAAGAGACCCAGTACTTC. Residues: CASSPGLAGLYQETQYF.

V gene TRBV29-1 combines with J gene TRBJ1-1; D is uncertain. The CDR3 is 13 amino acids. Germline-derived CDR1 and CDR2 are SQVTM and ANQGSEA. V lost 4 bases and J lost 0, with 9 bases in between. CDR3 sequence (DNA): TGCAGCGTTGTAGGATGGATGAACACTGAAGCTTTCTTT. The encoded protein is CSVVGWMNTEAFF.

V gene TRBV7-2 combines with J gene TRBJ2-7; D is ambiguous. This CDR3 spans 12 amino acids. Germline values: CDR1 SGHTA, CDR2 FQGNSA. V was cut by 4 bases and J by 7 bases, with 11 bases left in between. The CDR3 here is CASSSGPREQYF. The CDR3 bases are TGTGCCAGCAGCTCCGGTCCGCGAGAGCAGTACTTC.

This sequence joins TRBV10-3 and TRBJ2-2; TRBD2 agrees at 11 bases. CDR3 length equals 16 residues. Germline V gene data show CDR1 as ENHRY and CDR2 as SYGVKD. Trimming took 4 bases from V and 4 from J; bases not matched to a gene: 5. The CDR3 region has the DNA TGTGCCATCAGTGGGCTAGCGGGGGGAACCACCGGGGAGCTGTTTTTT. Its translation is CAISGLAGGTTGELFF.

This clonotype was recorded only once. The rearrangement joins TRBV24-1 to TRBJ1-5; no firm D call. The ends were cut back, 5 bases at V and 0 bases at J, with 4 bases in the middle. This CDR3 region has 13 residues. CDR1 is KGHDR, CDR2 SFDVKD, per germline. In nucleotides, the CDR3 is TGTGCCACCAGTGGGATTAGCAATCAGCCCCAGCATTTT. This encodes CATSGISNQPQHF.

The chain uses TRBV20-1 and TRBJ2-7, with TRBD1 matching 9 bases. CDR1 is DFQATT, CDR2 SNEGSKA, per germline (reference sequence). The CDR3 spans 15 residues. Trimming cost V 3 bases and J 2 bases; bases outside gene matches: 8. This chain's CDR3 is CSARSGTGNPYEQYF. The CDR3 nucleotides are TGCAGTGCTAGGTCCGGGACAGGGAACCCCTACGAGCAGTACTTC.

Comments on this clonotype: At one of its ends the junction is not consistent with the germline gene, which may arise from a read error. V is TRBV2 and J is TRBJ2-5; TRBD2 might be the D (6 bases). The V gene's germline CDR1 is SNHLY and CDR2 FYNNEI. The length of the CDR3 is 11 residues. CDR3 protein: CASTEGTTQYF. Written as DNA, the CDR3 is TGTGCCAGCACTGAAGGGACTACCCAGTACTTC.

This chain connects TRBV2 to TRBJ1-3; D ambiguous. Trimming pared 3 bases from V and 2 bases from J, leaving 2 bases between. This CDR3 region has 12 residues. In germline, CDR1 is SNHLY, CDR2 FYNNEI. Written as DNA, the CDR3 is TGTGCCAGCAGTGACCCTGGAAACACCATATATTTT. The encoded protein is CASSDPGNTIYF.

The V and J genes are TRBV24-1 and TRBJ2-7; D call uncertain. CDR3 size: 15 residues. V lost 4 bases to trimming and J lost 2 bases, with 14 bases between them. Looked up from germline, CDR1 is KGHDR and CDR2 is SFDVKD. The CDR3 sequence is CATSDLVAGTYEQYF. Here the CDR3 DNA reads TGTGCCACCAGTGACCTGGTAGCAGGTACCTACGAGCAGTACTTC.

This clonotype was detected ten times or more. The chain combines TRBV15 with TRBJ2-5; weak D call: TRBD1 (6 bases). Germline assignment: CDR1 LNHNV and CDR2 YYDKDF (reference sequence). This CDR3 region has 12 residues. The CDR3 protein is CAMQGSWETQYF. In nucleotides, the CDR3 is TGTGCTATGCAGGGGTCCTGGGAGACCCAGTACTTC.

This clonotype came up many times. V gene TRBV11-2 combines with J gene TRBJ1-1; the D gene is possibly TRBD1 (6 bases). CDR1 and CDR2 from the germline V gene are SGHAT and FQNNGV. V was cut by 3 bases and J by 6 bases, with 11 bases left in between. The CDR3 has 13 amino acids. Here the CDR3 reads CASSLGGAAEAFF. The CDR3 DNA is TGTGCCAGCAGCTTGGGGGGGGCGGCTGAAGCTTTCTTT. Based on the CDR3 plus reference TRBV11-2 and TRBJ1-1, the full variable domain is EAGVAQSPRYKIIEKRQSVAFWCNPISGHATLYWYQQILGQGPKLLIQFQNNGVVDDSQLPKDRFSAERLKGVDSTLKIQPAKLEDSAVYLCASSLGGAAEAFFGQGTRLTVV.